This TCR beta chain was retrieved from a study of blood T cell repertoires in COVID-19. Germline CDR1 MGHRA, CDR2 YSYEKL. With 2 bases removed from V and 5 bases from J, the gap between germline ends came to 13 bases. The CDR3 loop spans 14 amino acids. This table comes from immunoSEQ multiplex PCR, and its TCRdb copy is limited to in-frame clones, with some not included. The sample shows 290,000 or so clones, approximately 80% of them seen only once. Clinical history reported by participants formed the basis on which cohorts were assigned. Sample: PBMCs or T cells enriched from blood (not recorded which). The V gene is TRBV4-1, the J gene TRBJ2-7; possibly TRBD1 for D (6 bases). This receptor was identified in a middle-aged man who had been exposed to COVID-19. DNA of the CDR3: TGCGCCAGCAGCCAAAGGGGGAGTTTCGACGAGCAGTACTTC. This encodes CASSQRGSFDEQYF.